Presented here are 18 T cell receptor beta chains from one specimen sequenced in a study of neurological immune-mediated disorders. TCRdb recomputed calls from the 5' RACE reads with MiXCR, one row per CDR3 protein. The table records 50,000 to 65,000 distinct CDR3 sequences, 3% to 4.5% of them present only once. Sequencing was done on a sample of PBMCs. These receptors all stem from a man aged 25-45 years with multiple sclerosis.

This clonotype was seen ten or more times. The J gene is TRBJ2-1, the V gene TRBV9; weak D call: TRBD1 (5 bases). This CDR3 spans 13 amino acids. Looked up from germline, CDR1 is SGDLS and CDR2 is YYNGEE. Deletions cut 3 bases from V and 3 bases from J, with 7 bases between. CDR3: CASSEDNYNEQFF. For the CDR3, the DNA is TGTGCCAGCAGCGAGGACAACTACAATGAGCAGTTCTTC. The full variable domain, completed using reference TRBV9 and TRBJ2-1, is DSGVTQTPKHLITATGQRVTLRCSPRSGDLSVYWYQQSLDQGLQFLIQYYNGEERAKGNILERFSAQQFPDLHSELNLSSLELGDSALYFCASSEDNYNEQFFGPGTRLTVL.

The table lists this clonotype with many counts. The CDR3 DNA follows: TGTGCCAGCAGTTCCCTCGGGGGTGGGACTGAAGCTTTCTTT. As protein: CASSSLGGGTEAFF. This chain joins TRBV27 and TRBJ1-1, with D possibly being TRBD1 (5 bases). CDR3 size: 14 residues. V was pared by 4 bases and J by 5 bases, with 14 bases between. CDR1 is MNHEY and CDR2 is SMNVEV in the germline V gene (reference sequence).

There are many counts of this clonotype. The chain has TRBV12-3 or TRBV12-4 and TRBJ1-1, with D unclear. Trimming took 0 bases from V and 3 from J, leaving 11 bases between them. The CDR3 has 15 amino acids. Here the CDR3 DNA reads TGTGCCAGCAGTTTAGCGCAAGGGTACGACACTGAAGCTTTCTTT. Residues: CASSLAQGYDTEAFF.

There are many counts of this clonotype. This sequence joins TRBV5-1 and TRBJ1-6; D is uncertain. This CDR3 is 13 amino acids long. Per germline, CDR1 SGHRS and CDR2 YFSETQ. Trimming removed 6 bases at V and 12 bases at J, with 16 bases between. CDR3 region: CASILDTGGPLHF. As DNA, the CDR3 is TGCGCCAGCATCCTAGACACCGGTGGACCCCTCCACTTT. Drawing the rest from reference TRBV5-1 and TRBJ1-6, the complete variable domain is KAGVTQTPRYLIKTRGQQVTLSCSPISGHRSVSWYQQTPGQGLQFLFEYFSETQRNKGNFPGRFSGRQFSNSRSEMNVSTLELGDSALYLCASILDTGGPLHFGNGTRLTVT.

This clonotype was observed at least ten times. The CDR3 nucleotides read TGCGCCAGCAGCTTAACGAGCGGGAGGGCCCGGAGCTCCTACAATGAGCAGTTCTTC. It is translated as CASSLTSGRARSSYNEQFF. This sequence joins TRBV5-1 and TRBJ2-1; 10 bases line up with TRBD2. V lost 2 bases, J lost 0 bases, and 11 bases stayed unmatched. Germline V gene data show CDR1 as SGHRS and CDR2 as YFSETQ. The CDR3 loop spans 19 amino acids.

This clonotype has a count of ten or more. The chain links TRBV20-1 to TRBJ2-5; 7 bases fit TRBD1. Trimming at V came to 2 bases and at J to 5 bases, leaving 5 bases not matched to a gene. CDR3 length equals 13 residues. Germline CDR1 reads DFQATT; CDR2 reads SNEGSKA (reference sequence). The CDR3 loop reads CSARPRGQETQYF. Written as DNA, the CDR3 is TGCAGTGCTAGACCTAGGGGGCAGGAGACCCAGTACTTC.

This clonotype was found many times. The V call is TRBV6-6, the J call TRBJ2-5; no firm D call. Germline V gene data show CDR1 as MNHNY and CDR2 as SVGAGI (reference sequence). V lost 6 bases, J lost 0 bases, and 11 bases lay in between. This CDR3 has 14 amino acids. The CDR3 region has the DNA TGTGCCAGCAGCTACACTGCGTACCAAGAGACCCAGTACTTC. Its protein is CASSYTAYQETQYF.

This clonotype was counted many times. The chain links TRBV5-1 to TRBJ2-1; 14 bases map to TRBD2. In germline, CDR1 is SGHRS, CDR2 YFSETQ. The CDR3 totals 18 residues. V trimming: 4 bases; J trimming: 1 base; junction bases outside the gene matches: 7. In DNA, the CDR3 is TGCGCCAGCAGCCCGGGACTAGCGGGGGCGATTTCCTACAATGAGCAGTTCTTC. Translation: CASSPGLAGAISYNEQFF.

This clonotype was counted at least ten times. The chain recombines TRBV5-5 with TRBJ1-2; D unresolved. The CDR3 consists of 15 residues. The germline CDR1 and CDR2 sequences are SGHKS and YYEKEE (reference sequence). Trimming removed 0 bases from V and 0 bases from J, with 9 bases in between. The CDR3 bases are TGTGCCAGCAGCTTGGCTGGGCCCGCTAACTATGGCTACACCTTC. This codes for CASSLAGPANYGYTF.

This clonotype occurred many times. J is TRBJ2-1 and V is TRBV4-1; 8 positions agree with TRBD2. The CDR3 is 15 residues long. With 1 base clipped from V and 7 bases from J, the junction kept 6 bases outside the gene matches. The germline gives CDR1 MGHRA, CDR2 YSYEKL. The CDR3 DNA reads as TGCGCCAGCAGCCAAGTTATAGCGGGGACAAATGAGCAGTTCTTC. Amino acid sequence: CASSQVIAGTNEQFF.

The chain employs TRBV5-1 and TRBJ2-5, with 12 bases identical to TRBD1. The CDR3 sequence is 17 residues long. Trimming cost V 3 bases and J 4 bases; bases outside gene matches: 10. In germline, CDR1 is SGHRS, CDR2 YFSETQ. The CDR3 sequence: CASSYTGTGGGTETQYF. Written as DNA, the CDR3 is TGCGCCAGCAGCTATACCGGGACAGGGGGCGGGACAGAGACCCAGTACTTC.

This clonotype showed up many times. CDR3 sequence: CSVTPGANTEAFF. The DNA for the CDR3 is TGCAGCGTTACTCCGGGGGCAAACACTGAAGCTTTCTTT. The chain couples TRBV29-1 to TRBJ1-1, with D possibly being TRBD1 (6 bases). Between the trimmed V and J ends, which lost 5 bases and 2 bases, there was a span of 12 bases. Per the germline V gene, CDR1 is SQVTM and CDR2 is ANQGSEA. This CDR3 comprises 13 residues.

Ten or more counts support this clonotype. The chain joins TRBV5-1 to TRBJ2-1; TRBD2 matches at 12 bases. V dropped 4 bases and J dropped 5; count of bases not matched to a gene: 4. This CDR3 has 15 residues. Germline lookup yields CDR1 SGHRS and CDR2 YFSETQ. The CDR3, as DNA: TGCGCCAGCAGCGTCCGGACTAGCGGGGACAATGAGCAGTTCTTC. This codes for CASSVRTSGDNEQFF.

Ten or more counts support this clonotype. The chain has TRBV2 and TRBJ1-3; TRBD1 is a possible D gene (5 bases). From germline, CDR1 is SNHLY and CDR2 FYNNEI. The CDR3 covers 13 residues. Between the trimmed V and J ends, which lost 9 bases and 4 bases, there was a span of 13 bases. Written as DNA, the CDR3 is TGTGCCAGTCAGGGCCCGAGGGGAAACACCATATATTTT. Protein: CASQGPRGNTIYF.

There are many counts of this clonotype. The rearrangement joins TRBV5-1 to TRBJ1-1; tentatively, D is TRBD1 (6 bases). The V end lost 0 bases, the J end lost 4 bases, and 16 bases lay between the germline ends. The CDR3 is 16 residues long. CDR1 and CDR2 from the germline V gene are SGHRS and YFSETQ. The CDR3 DNA sequence: TGCGCCAGCAGCTTGGATACCTACAGGGCAAGCACTGAAGCTTTCTTT. It is translated as CASSLDTYRASTEAFF. Complete variable domain (other parts from reference TRBV5-1 and TRBJ1-1): KAGVTQTPRYLIKTRGQQVTLSCSPISGHRSVSWYQQTPGQGLQFLFEYFSETQRNKGNFPGRFSGRQFSNSRSEMNVSTLELGDSALYLCASSLDTYRASTEAFFGQGTRLTVV.

This clonotype showed up many times. The chain couples TRBV29-1 to TRBJ2-7; D not resolved. This CDR3 is built from 13 residues. V lost 4 bases and J 2 bases, leaving 12 bases between the germline ends. Per the germline V gene, CDR1 is SQVTM and CDR2 is ANQGSEA. CDR3 protein: CSVGSATAYEQYF. Written as DNA, the CDR3 is TGCAGCGTTGGATCTGCTACAGCCTACGAGCAGTACTTC.

Ten or more counts support this clonotype. The rearrangement uses TRBV20-1 and TRBJ1-1; a possible D gene is TRBD1 (6 bases). Trimming shortened V by 1 base and J by 0 bases, and 15 bases separated the two germline ends. Germline values: CDR1 DFQATT, CDR2 SNEGSKA (reference sequence). The CDR3 has 16 residues. CDR3 protein: CSARGGAGLMNTEAFF. The CDR3 DNA follows: TGCAGTGCTAGAGGGGGGGCAGGTCTCATGAACACTGAAGCTTTCTTT.

The gene calls are TRBV7-6 and TRBJ1-2; the D is unclear. The CDR3 runs 13 residues. CDR1 is SGHVS and CDR2 is FNYEAQ in the germline V gene. V was pared by 2 bases and J by 7 bases, with 11 bases between. DNA for the CDR3: TGTGCCAGCAGCTTAATGGGATTTAGTGGCTACACCTTC. It encodes CASSLMGFSGYTF.